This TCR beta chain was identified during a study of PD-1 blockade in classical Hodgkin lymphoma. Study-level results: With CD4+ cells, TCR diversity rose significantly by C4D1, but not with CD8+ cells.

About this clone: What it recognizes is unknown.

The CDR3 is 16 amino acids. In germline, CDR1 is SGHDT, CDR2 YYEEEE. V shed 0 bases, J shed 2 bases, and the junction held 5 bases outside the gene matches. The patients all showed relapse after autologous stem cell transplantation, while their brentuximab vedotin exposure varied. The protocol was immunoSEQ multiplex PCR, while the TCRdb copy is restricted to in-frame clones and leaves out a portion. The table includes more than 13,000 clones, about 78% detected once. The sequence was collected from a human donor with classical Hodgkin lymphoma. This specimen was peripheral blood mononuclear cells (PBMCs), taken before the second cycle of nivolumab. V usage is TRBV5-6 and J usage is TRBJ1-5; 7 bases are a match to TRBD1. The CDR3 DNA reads TGTGCCAGCAGCTTGGGGCTGGGGACAGGCAATCAGCCCCAGCATTTT. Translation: CASSLGLGTGNQPQHF. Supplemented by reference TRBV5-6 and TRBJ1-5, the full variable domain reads DAGVTQSPTHLIKTRGQQVTLRCSPKSGHDTVSWYQQALGQGPQFIFQYYEEEERQRGNFPDRFSGHQFPNYSSELNVNALLLGDSALYLCASSLGLGTGNQPQHFGDGTRLSIL.